Listed below are T cell receptor beta chains from one sample, sequenced in a study of T-cell memory formation after mild COVID-19. TCRdb re-analysed the 5' RACE reads in MiXCR, keeping a single row per CDR3 protein. The table has around 370,000 distinct CDR3 sequences, roughly 21% seen once; the top ten hold under 15%. Source material: PBMCs or a T cell subset sorted from them (not recorded which). Receptors originate from an adult woman who had mild COVID-19 (a few samples of this study predate the infection). Cell type and time point are not known. The CDR3 runs from the conserved cysteine through the conserved F or W. Fields, in order: J gene, V gene, clone size, D gene, CDR3 DNA, CDR3 protein. A D gene is named only where the DNA matches it firmly. The size field is filled for only some rows; it gives once, few, many or a size class.

TRBJ1-5 | TRBV10-3 | . | . | TGTGCCATCAGACCGGGGCCGTCAGGCAATCAGCCCCAGCATTTT | CAIRPGPSGNQPQHF
TRBJ1-5 | TRBV15 | . | TRBD1 | TGTGCCACCGCCGGGACAGTCAATCAGCCCCAGCATTTT | CATAGTVNQPQHF
TRBJ2-2 | TRBV9 | few | TRBD2 | TGTGCCAGCAGTTTTTCCTCTACTACAGGGAGCGGGGGCGGGGAGCTGTTTTTT | CASSFSSTTGSGGGELFF
TRBJ1-4 | TRBV12-3/TRBV12-4 | . | . | TGTGCCAGCAGTTTAGCTGGGCAGGGGAGGGAAAAACTGTTTTTT | CASSLAGQGREKLFF
TRBJ1-2 | TRBV5-1 | . | . | TGCGCCAGCAGCGCCCTAGACTTTAACTATGGCTACACCTTC | CASSALDFNYGYTF
TRBJ1-5 | TRBV20-1 | . | TRBD1 | TGCAGTGTGGGGACAGGGGGCCAGCCCCAGCATTTT | CSVGTGGQPQHF
TRBJ2-5 | TRBV9 | few | TRBD2 | TGTGCCAGCAGCGTATCTGGTGGGGGGGGTCTCCAAGAGACCCAGTACTTC | CASSVSGGGGLQETQYF
TRBJ1-1 | TRBV20-1 | few | TRBD1 | TGCAGTGCTAGAGATTTCGACAGGGGGGGTTTCTCGACTGAAGCTTTCTTT | CSARDFDRGGFSTEAFF
TRBJ2-2 | TRBV12-3/TRBV12-4 | . | . | TGTGCCAGCAGTTTACGGGACGGATTAGGCGAGAACACCGGGGAGCTGTTTTTT | CASSLRDGLGENTGELFF
TRBJ2-7 | TRBV9 | . | . | TGTGCCAGCAGCGTTGGGGACACTTACTACGAGCAGTACTTC | CASSVGDTYYEQYF
TRBJ2-7 | TRBV5-1 | few | . | TGCGCCAGCAGCTTGCCAGCTCCGAGCTCCTACGAGCAGTACTTC | CASSLPAPSSYEQYF
TRBJ1-1 | TRBV6-1 | . | . | TGTGCCAGCAGAACGGGACACCCGAACACTGAAGCTTTCTTT | CASRTGHPNTEAFF
TRBJ1-2 | TRBV12-3/TRBV12-4 | . | TRBD1 | TGTGCCAGCAGTTTCCAGGGGGCGGGCGGTGGCTACACCTTC | CASSFQGAGGGYTF
TRBJ1-2 | TRBV5-6 | few | TRBD1 | TGTGCCAGCAGCTTGGTGGGGGCCCGTTGGACAGGGGTCTATGGCTACACCTTC | CASSLVGARWTGVYGYTF
TRBJ2-7 | TRBV4-1 | many | . | TGCGCCAGCAGCCAAGAAGGGGGTTTACCCTACGAGCAGTACTTC | CASSQEGGLPYEQYF
TRBJ2-7 | TRBV7-6 | few | TRBD2 | TGTGCCAGCAGCTTAACGTCTAGCGGGAGGCACGAGCAGTACTTC | CASSLTSSGRHEQYF
TRBJ1-1 | TRBV20-1 | . | . | TGCAGTGCTAGAGGGTTGGGGGCGCAAGCTTTCTTT | CSARGLGAQAFF
TRBJ1-2 | TRBV19 | few | . | TGTGCCAGTAGTATGGGGCGGAGTAACTATGGCTACACCTTC | CASSMGRSNYGYTF
TRBJ1-2 | TRBV7-8 | . | . | TGTGCCAGCAGCTCCCCCTCTGATAGGGCTAACTATGGCTACACCTTC | CASSSPSDRANYGYTF
TRBJ2-3 | TRBV12-3/TRBV12-4 | . | . | TGTGCCAGCGGTTTCTCAGGGGGCACAGATACGCAGTATTTT | CASGFSGGTDTQYF
TRBJ2-1 | TRBV15 | few | TRBD2 | TGTGCCACCAGCAGAGAAAGCGGGGGGGTAAATGAGCAGTTCTTC | CATSRESGGVNEQFF
TRBJ2-7 | TRBV5-6 | . | TRBD1 | TGTGCCAGCAGCATGCACGGGACAGGGGGCTACGAGCAGTACTTC | CASSMHGTGGYEQYF
TRBJ2-7 | TRBV7-9 | few | TRBD1 | TGTGCCAGCAGCCGACAGGGGGCGGTCTACGAGCAGTACTTC | CASSRQGAVYEQYF
TRBJ2-7 | TRBV20-1 | few | . | TGCAGTGCTAGAGGGGGGGGACAGAACTCCTACGAGCAGTACTTC | CSARGGGQNSYEQYF
TRBJ2-3 | TRBV12-3/TRBV12-4 | . | . | TGTGCCAGCAGACCCGGTGGGTACACGGATACGCAGTATTTT | CASRPGGYTDTQYF
TRBJ1-2 | TRBV20-1 | . | . | TGCAGTGCTTCACAGGATAACTATGGCTACACCTTC | CSASQDNYGYTF
TRBJ2-5 | TRBV20-1 | few | . | TGCAGTGCTAGGGCTGCGTGGCGAACGACGCAAGAGACCCAGTACTTC | CSARAAWRTTQETQYF
TRBJ1-2 | TRBV11-2 | . | . | TGTGCCAGCAGCTTAGCAGGAACGCTTGGCTACACCTTC | CASSLAGTLGYTF
TRBJ2-7 | TRBV5-1 | . | . | TGCGCCAGCAGCTCGGGGGACACCGGGGCCGAGCAGTACTTC | CASSSGDTGAEQYF